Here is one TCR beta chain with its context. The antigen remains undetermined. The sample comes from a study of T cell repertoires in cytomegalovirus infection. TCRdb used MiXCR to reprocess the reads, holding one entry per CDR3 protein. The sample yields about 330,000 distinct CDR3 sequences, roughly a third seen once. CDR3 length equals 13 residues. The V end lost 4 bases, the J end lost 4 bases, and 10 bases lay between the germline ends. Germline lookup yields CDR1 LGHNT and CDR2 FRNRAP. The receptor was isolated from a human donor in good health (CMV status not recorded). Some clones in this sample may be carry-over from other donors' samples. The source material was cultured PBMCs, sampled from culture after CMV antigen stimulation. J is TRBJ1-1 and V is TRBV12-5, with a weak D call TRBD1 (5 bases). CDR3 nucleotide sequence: TGTGCTAGTGGTTCCCAGGGTTTCACTGAAGCTTTCTTT. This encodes CASGSQGFTEAFF.